This T cell receptor (beta chain) is from a study of tumor and adjacent non-tumor tissue in lung cancer. Three rounds of nested PCR, following a modified ARM-PCR protocol, produced the TCRbeta library. TCRdb independently ran MiXCR on the multiplex PCR reads; one entry per CDR3 protein. The sample yields 90,000 or so distinct CDR3 sequences, about 66% seen once. Concerning this clonotype: At one boundary the junction diverges from the germline segment, which might be a read error.

This sample's RNA came from whole unsorted tissue. Sequencing was performed on lung tumor tissue. This TCR derives from a man in his sixties or seventies with non-small cell lung cancer.

CDR3 nucleotide sequence: TGTACCAGCAGCTTCGAGAACACCGGGGAACTGTTTTTT. It translates to CTSSFENTGELFF. J is TRBJ2-2 and V is TRBV11-2, with D perhaps TRBD2 (5 bases). This CDR3 spans 13 amino acids. The germline gives CDR1 SGHAT, CDR2 FQNNGV.